Listed below are T cell receptor beta chains from one sample, sequenced in a study of human T cells and chemical hapten exposure. One entry per CDR3 protein, called by TCRdb with MiXCR from the RACE reads. The sample shows approximately 84,000 distinct CDR3 sequences, around a tenth of them seen only once. The source material was whole blood, sampled in connection with sensitization to the hapten diphenylcyclopropenone (DPC). These receptors originate from a man between 18 and 29 years old with alopecia areata. Some clones in this sample may be carry-over from other donors' samples. CDR3s include the opening cysteine and the closing phenylalanine or tryptophan. D genes are given only for firm matches. Expanded clones get a size class; other rows say once, few or many, or leave the size out.

>TRBJ2-5|TRBV25-1|many|TRBD2
CASSEYRLAGDQETQYF
TGTGCCAGCAGTGAATACCGGCTAGCGGGGGATCAAGAGACCCAGTACTTC
>TRBJ1-1|TRBV7-9|.|.
CASSLLPDTEAFF
TGTGCCAGCAGCTTATTGCCAGACACTGAAGCTTTCTTT
>TRBJ2-2|TRBV7-7|few|.
CASSNSGGGELFF
TGTGCCAGCAGCAACTCCGGGGGCGGGGAGCTGTTTTTT
>TRBJ1-2|TRBV6-2/TRBV6-3|many|.
CASSYSKGRSYGYTF
TGTGCCAGCAGTTACTCGAAGGGAAGAAGCTATGGCTACACCTTC
>TRBJ1-5|TRBV29-1|many|.
CSVSGGRNQPQHF
TGCAGCGTGTCGGGGGGGCGCAATCAGCCCCAGCATTTT
>TRBJ1-6|TRBV20-1|.|.
CSANLGRLNNSPLHF
TGCAGTGCGAACTTAGGACGGTTAAATAATTCACCCCTCCACTTT
>TRBJ2-2|TRBV29-1|.|.
CSAGFNTGELFF
TGCAGCGCCGGGTTTAACACCGGGGAGCTGTTTTTT
>TRBJ2-7|TRBV29-1|many|.
CSVAPGTYEQYF
TGCAGCGTTGCCCCAGGCACCTACGAGCAGTACTTC
>TRBJ2-7|TRBV11-2|.|TRBD2
CASSLAYGTSFHEQYF
TGTGCCAGCAGCTTAGCCTACGGGACTAGCTTCCACGAGCAGTACTTC
>TRBJ2-3|TRBV12-3/TRBV12-4|.|TRBD1
CASSYGDRVVSDTQYF
TGTGCCAGCAGTTATGGGGACAGGGTAGTTTCAGATACGCAGTATTTT
>TRBJ2-3|TRBV7-3|few|TRBD1
CASSETGGNTGRGTQYF
TGTGCCAGCAGCGAAACAGGGGGAAATACAGGGCGGGGTACGCAGTATTTT
>TRBJ1-5|TRBV4-3|.|.
CASSQDWGHNQPQHF
TGCGCCAGCAGCCAAGATTGGGGACACAATCAGCCCCAGCATTTT
>TRBJ1-2|TRBV3-1|many|.
CASSQDRGNGYTF
TGTGCCAGCAGCCAAGATAGAGGGAACGGCTACACCTTC
>TRBJ2-2|TRBV7-9|few|.
CAVANTGELFF
TGTGCAGTCGCGAACACCGGGGAGCTGTTTTTT
>TRBJ2-5|TRBV18|.|.
CASSPPKLQETQYF
TGTGCCAGCTCACCACCGAAGCTCCAAGAGACCCAGTACTTC
>TRBJ2-1|TRBV20-1|few|.
CSAARTGTPEQFF
TGCAGTGCTGCCCGGACGGGGACGCCTGAGCAGTTCTTC
>TRBJ1-1|TRBV12-3/TRBV12-4|.|.
CASSLSGVPTEAFF
TGTGCCAGCAGTTTAAGCGGGGTTCCCACTGAAGCTTTCTTT
>TRBJ2-7|TRBV11-2|many|TRBD1
CASSLDVGQGYLYEQYF
TGTGCCAGCAGCTTAGATGTGGGACAGGGATATCTGTACGAGCAGTACTTC
>TRBJ2-2|TRBV11-3|.|.
CASSLSARANTGELFF
TGTGCCAGCAGCTTATCTGCCAGGGCGAACACCGGGGAGCTGTTTTTT
>TRBJ2-1|TRBV7-8|few|.
CASSQRRGGNEQFF
TGTGCCAGCAGTCAGCGAAGAGGTGGCAATGAGCAGTTCTTC
>TRBJ1-3|TRBV7-6|.|.
CASSHPGLYSGNTIYF
TGTGCCAGCAGCCATCCGGGACTCTACTCTGGAAACACCATATATTTT
>TRBJ2-5|TRBV21-1|many|.
CASSSRAPRRETQYF
TGTGCCAGCAGCAGCCGTGCCCCGCGTAGAGAGACCCAGTACTTC
>TRBJ2-4|TRBV11-2|.|TRBD1
CASTSRQGKNIQYF
TGTGCCAGCACCTCTAGACAGGGGAAAAACATTCAGTACTTC
>TRBJ2-3|TRBV7-2|many|.
CASSLGFGGPDTQYF
TGTGCCAGCAGCTTAGGGTTTGGGGGGCCGGATACGCAGTATTTT
>TRBJ2-3|TRBV9|few|.
CASSVGGVSTDTQYF
TGTGCCAGCAGCGTAGGAGGGGTGAGCACAGATACGCAGTATTTT
>TRBJ2-5|TRBV4-1|.|TRBD1
CASSQQFTGGRTQYF
TGCGCCAGCAGCCAACAATTTACAGGGGGAAGGACCCAGTACTTC
>TRBJ1-1|TRBV12-3/TRBV12-4|few|.
CASSPFGGTEAFF
TGTGCCAGCAGTCCCTTCGGTGGCACTGAAGCTTTCTTT
>TRBJ1-5|TRBV6-1|few|.
CASSEPGPYAQPQHF
TGTGCCAGCAGTGAGCCAGGGCCTTACGCCCAGCCCCAGCATTTT
>TRBJ2-7|TRBV6-1|many|TRBD2
CASRLAGTSSYEQYF
TGTGCCAGCAGGCTAGCGGGGACGAGCTCCTACGAGCAGTACTTC
>TRBJ2-1|TRBV24-1|few|.
CATSDPGRDDEQFF
TGTGCCACCAGTGATCCCGGACGGGATGATGAGCAGTTCTTC
>TRBJ2-5|TRBV14|many|TRBD1
CASSFGQAGETQYF
TGTGCCAGCAGCTTCGGACAGGCCGGGGAGACCCAGTACTTC
>TRBJ1-2|TRBV7-9|many|.
CASSLFPESGQNYGYTF
TGTGCCAGCAGCTTGTTCCCGGAGAGTGGACAAAACTATGGCTACACCTTC
>TRBJ2-3|TRBV24-1|.|.
CATGEGPQDTQYF
TGTGCCACCGGAGAGGGGCCGCAAGATACGCAGTATTTT
>TRBJ1-2|TRBV9|many|.
CASSVAGYGYTF
TGTGCCAGCAGCGTAGCCGGCTATGGCTACACCTTC
>TRBJ1-5|TRBV7-9|many|.
CASSPIGSNQPQHF
TGTGCCAGCAGCCCCATCGGGAGCAATCAGCCCCAGCATTTT
>TRBJ2-1|TRBV6-5|many|TRBD2
CASSTLGRDDNEQFF
TGTGCCAGCAGTACCCTCGGGAGGGACGACAATGAGCAGTTCTTC
>TRBJ2-3|TRBV5-1|many|.
CASRWAATDTQYF
TGCGCCAGCAGGTGGGCAGCCACAGATACGCAGTATTTT
>TRBJ2-7|TRBV7-2|few|TRBD1
CASSLVTGRNYEQYF
TGTGCCAGCAGCCTCGTGACAGGGCGAAACTACGAGCAGTACTTC
>TRBJ1-1|TRBV12-5|many|TRBD1
CASGLDRDRGRRGTEAFF
TGTGCTAGTGGTTTGGACCGGGACAGGGGTCGACGGGGCACTGAAGCTTTCTTT
>TRBJ2-1|TRBV18|few|.
CASSRGNTYNEQFF
TGTGCCAGCTCGCGAGGGAATACCTACAATGAGCAGTTCTTC
>TRBJ2-7|TRBV7-6|many|.
CASSLGQYAEQYF
TGTGCCAGCAGCTTAGGACAGTATGCCGAGCAGTACTTC
>TRBJ1-2|TRBV7-6|.|.
CASSLFEGGYTF
TGTGCCAGCAGCTTATTTGAGGGCGGCTACACCTTC
>TRBJ1-4|TRBV4-3|.|.
CASSQDKRKANEKLFF
TGCGCCAGCAGCCAAGACAAAAGAAAAGCTAATGAAAAACTGTTTTTT
>TRBJ2-3|TRBV7-6|many|TRBD2
CASSSLMGGGTDTQYF
TGTGCCAGCAGCTCCCTCATGGGGGGGGGAACAGATACGCAGTATTTT
>TRBJ2-2|TRBV3-1|.|.
CASSQHNTGELFF
TGTGCCAGCAGCCAACATAACACCGGGGAGCTGTTTTTT
>TRBJ1-3|TRBV11-2|few|.
CASSVVIGNTIYF
TGTGCCAGCAGCGTCGTCATAGGAAACACCATATATTTT
>TRBJ1-1|TRBV29-1|few|.
CSVGEIYLPEAFF
TGCAGCGTGGGGGAGATTTATTTACCTGAAGCTTTCTTT
>TRBJ1-2|TRBV29-1|few|.
CSVVGPYGYTF
TGCAGCGTTGTCGGACCCTATGGCTACACCTTC
>TRBJ2-7|TRBV7-3|few|.
CASSPAGESFYEQYF
TGTGCCAGCAGCCCTGCTGGGGAATCCTTCTACGAGCAGTACTTC
>TRBJ2-1|TRBV7-2|.|TRBD1
CASRPGQEYNEQFF
TGTGCCAGCAGGCCGGGACAGGAGTACAATGAGCAGTTCTTC
>TRBJ1-1|TRBV7-3|many|.
CASSIFPNTEAFF
TGTGCCAGCAGCATCTTCCCGAACACTGAAGCTTTCTTT
>TRBJ2-2|TRBV5-1|.|.
CASSLVGFTGELFF
TGCGCCAGCAGCTTGGTTGGGTTCACCGGGGAGCTGTTTTTT
>TRBJ2-7|TRBV6-1|many|.
CASSETRHEQYF
TGTGCCAGCAGTGAGACTCGGCACGAGCAGTACTTC